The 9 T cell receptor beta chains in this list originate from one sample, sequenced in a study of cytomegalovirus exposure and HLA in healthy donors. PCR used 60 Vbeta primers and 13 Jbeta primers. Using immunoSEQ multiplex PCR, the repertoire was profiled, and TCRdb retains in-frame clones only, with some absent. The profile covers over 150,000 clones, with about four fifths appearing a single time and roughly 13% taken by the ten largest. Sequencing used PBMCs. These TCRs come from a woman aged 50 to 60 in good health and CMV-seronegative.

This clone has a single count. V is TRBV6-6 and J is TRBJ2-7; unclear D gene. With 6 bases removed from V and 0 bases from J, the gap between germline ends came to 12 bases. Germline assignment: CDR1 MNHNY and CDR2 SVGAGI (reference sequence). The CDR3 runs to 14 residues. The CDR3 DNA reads TGTGCCAGCAGCCCCGACATACTCTCCTACGAGCAGTACTTC. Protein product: CASSPDILSYEQYF.

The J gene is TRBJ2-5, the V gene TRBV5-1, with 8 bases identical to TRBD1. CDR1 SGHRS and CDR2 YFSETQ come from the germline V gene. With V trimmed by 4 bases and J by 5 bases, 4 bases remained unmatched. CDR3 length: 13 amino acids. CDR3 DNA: TGCGCCAGCAGCCCGGGGGACAGGGAGACCCAGTACTTC. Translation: CASSPGDRETQYF.

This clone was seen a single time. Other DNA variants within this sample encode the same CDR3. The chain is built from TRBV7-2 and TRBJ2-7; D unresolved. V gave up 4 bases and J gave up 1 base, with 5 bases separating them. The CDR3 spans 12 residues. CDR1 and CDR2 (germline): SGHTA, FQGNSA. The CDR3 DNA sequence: TGTGCCAGCAGCTACTCTTCCTACGAGCAGTACTTC. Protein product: CASSYSSYEQYF.

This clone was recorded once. The CDR3 here is CASSLWRLAGKQFF. DNA of the CDR3: TGTGCCAGCAGCTTGTGGCGGCTAGCGGGTAAGCAGTTCTTC. The chain has TRBV5-6 and TRBJ2-1, with 8 bases matching TRBD2. V shed 1 base and J 11 bases; nucleotides not matched to a gene: 8. The CDR3 totals 14 residues. The germline V gene has CDR1 SGHDT and CDR2 YYEEEE.

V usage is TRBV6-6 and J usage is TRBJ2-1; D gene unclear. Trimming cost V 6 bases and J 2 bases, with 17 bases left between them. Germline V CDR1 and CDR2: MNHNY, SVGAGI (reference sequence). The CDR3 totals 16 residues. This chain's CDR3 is CASSKNLSPTYNEQFF. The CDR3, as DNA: TGTGCCAGCAGCAAGAATCTTAGCCCAACCTACAATGAGCAGTTCTTC.

The CDR3 coding sequence is TGTGCCATCAGTGTTGAGCGTCGCCACCAAGCTTTCTTT. Translating gives CAISVERRHQAFF. The chain carries TRBV10-3 and TRBJ1-1; D ambiguous. Trimming removed 4 bases from V and 9 bases from J, with 15 bases in between. Germline V gene data show CDR1 as ENHRY and CDR2 as SYGVKD. The CDR3 spans 13 residues.

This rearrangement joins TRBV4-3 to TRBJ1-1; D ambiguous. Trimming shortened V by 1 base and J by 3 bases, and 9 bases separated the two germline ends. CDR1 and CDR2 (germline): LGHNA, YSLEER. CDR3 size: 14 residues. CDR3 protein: CASSQGQEYTEAFF. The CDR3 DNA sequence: TGCGCCAGCAGCCAAGGTCAGGAATACACTGAAGCTTTCTTT.

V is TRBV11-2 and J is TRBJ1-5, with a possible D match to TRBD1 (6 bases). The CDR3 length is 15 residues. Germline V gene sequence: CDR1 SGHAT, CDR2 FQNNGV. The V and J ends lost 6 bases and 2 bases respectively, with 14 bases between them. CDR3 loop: CASRDPRQGNQPQHF. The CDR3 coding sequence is TGTGCCAGCAGGGACCCACGACAGGGCAATCAGCCCCAGCATTTT.

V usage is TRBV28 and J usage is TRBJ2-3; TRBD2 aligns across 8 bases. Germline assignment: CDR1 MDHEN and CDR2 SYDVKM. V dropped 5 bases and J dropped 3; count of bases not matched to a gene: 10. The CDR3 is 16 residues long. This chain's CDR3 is CASSLISGSGTDTQYF. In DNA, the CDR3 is TGTGCCAGCAGTCTCATAAGCGGGAGCGGGACAGATACGCAGTATTTT.